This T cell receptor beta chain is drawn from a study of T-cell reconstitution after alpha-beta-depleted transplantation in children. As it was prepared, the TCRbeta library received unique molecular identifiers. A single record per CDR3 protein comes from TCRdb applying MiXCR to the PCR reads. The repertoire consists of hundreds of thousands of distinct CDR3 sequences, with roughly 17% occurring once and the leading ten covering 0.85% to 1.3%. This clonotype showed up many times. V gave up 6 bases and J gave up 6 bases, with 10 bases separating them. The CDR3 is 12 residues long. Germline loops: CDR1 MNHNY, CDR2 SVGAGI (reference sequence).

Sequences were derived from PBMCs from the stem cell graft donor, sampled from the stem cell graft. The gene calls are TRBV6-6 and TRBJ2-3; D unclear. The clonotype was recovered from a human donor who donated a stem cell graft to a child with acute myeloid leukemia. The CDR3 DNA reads TGTGCCAGCAGGGGTGGCGTCGATACGCAGTATTTT. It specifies CASRGGVDTQYF.